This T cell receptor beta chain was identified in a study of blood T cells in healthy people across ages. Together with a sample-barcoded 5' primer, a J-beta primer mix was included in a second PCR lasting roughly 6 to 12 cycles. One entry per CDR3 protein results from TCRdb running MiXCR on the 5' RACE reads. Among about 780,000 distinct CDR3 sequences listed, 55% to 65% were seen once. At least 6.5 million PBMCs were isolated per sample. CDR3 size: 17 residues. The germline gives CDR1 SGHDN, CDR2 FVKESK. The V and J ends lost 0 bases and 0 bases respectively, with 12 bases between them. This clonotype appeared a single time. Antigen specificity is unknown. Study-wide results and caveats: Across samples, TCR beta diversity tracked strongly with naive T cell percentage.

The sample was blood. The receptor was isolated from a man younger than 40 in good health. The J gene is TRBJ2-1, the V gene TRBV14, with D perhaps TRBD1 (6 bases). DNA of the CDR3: TGTGCCAGCAGCCAAGAAACAGGGCCGAGCTCCTACAATGAGCAGTTCTTC. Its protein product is CASSQETGPSSYNEQFF.